Listed below are T cell receptor beta chains from one sample, sequenced in a study of technical replicates of blood from several donors. Libraries were prepared by immunoSEQ multiplex PCR; TCRdb keeps only in-frame clonotypes and omits some of them. Here the sample spans about 88,000 clones, 85% to 95% being singletons. Sample: T cells isolated from PBMCs. Source of these receptors: a human donor in good health. Both conserved end residues are part of each CDR3. The D gene is left open where the match is weak. Rows give clone size only sometimes, using once, few, many, or a class for an expanded clone.

size,V,J,D,DNA,CDR3
once,TRBV18,TRBJ1-5,.,TGTGCCAGCTCACCCGGACTGATCAATCAGCCCCAGCATTTT,CASSPGLINQPQHF
.,TRBV4-1,TRBJ2-3,TRBD2,TGCGCCAGCAGCCCCACCGGGACTAGCGACACAGATACGCAGTATTTT,CASSPTGTSDTDTQYF
.,TRBV20-1,TRBJ2-7,.,TGCAGTGCTAGACGTTCCTACGAGCAGTACTTC,CSARRSYEQYF
.,TRBV7-6,TRBJ1-3,.,TGTGCCAGCAGCATAGGGAATTGGGGAGAGAATTCGAGCTCTGGAAACACCATATATTTT,CASSIGNWGENSSSGNTIYF
.,TRBV7-2,TRBJ2-7,TRBD1,TGTGCCAGCAGACCCGACAGGGGCGTTCTCTACGAGCAGTACTTC,CASRPDRGVLYEQYF
.,TRBV27,TRBJ2-7,TRBD1,TGTGCCAGCAGTCCCCTCAGGGGGCCGGGCGAGCAGTACTTC,CASSPLRGPGEQYF
.,TRBV5-1,TRBJ2-1,TRBD2,TGCGCCAGCAGCTCCGTTAGGACTAGCGGGTCCTACAATGAGCAGTTCTTC,CASSSVRTSGSYNEQFF
.,TRBV4-1,TRBJ2-7,.,TGCGCCAGCAGCCAGGAGGAAGGGGGGGGCTACGAGCAGTACTTC,CASSQEEGGGYEQYF
once,TRBV2,TRBJ1-4,TRBD1,TGTGCCAGCAGTTTCAGGACAGGGAGAGAGAACGAAAAACTGTTTTTT,CASSFRTGRENEKLFF
.,TRBV7-8,TRBJ2-2,TRBD1,TGTGCCAGCAGCTTACACCGACAGGGGGCATACACCGGGGAGCTGTTTTTT,CASSLHRQGAYTGELFF
.,TRBV10-2,TRBJ2-7,.,TGCGCCAGCAGTCCCAGCGAGACCTACGAGCAGTACTTC,CASSPSETYEQYF
.,TRBV15,TRBJ2-7,.,TGTGCCACCAGCAGAGATTCCCTCAATACGAGAGCCGAGCAGTACTTC,CATSRDSLNTRAEQYF
.,TRBV11-3,TRBJ1-1,.,TGTGCCAGCAGCTTAACTTCACTTGAAGCTTTCTTT,CASSLTSLEAFF
.,TRBV29-1,TRBJ2-1,TRBD2,TGCAGCGGCGGGACTAGTTCAGGGCAGTTCTTC,CSGGTSSGQFF
once,TRBV19,TRBJ2-3,.,TGTGCCACCAAGGGTCGGGGAGGGGGAACAGATACGCAGTATTTT,CATKGRGGGTDTQYF
once,TRBV29-1,TRBJ1-3,.,TGCAGCGTTGGTAACAGGGCCGGAAACACCATATATTTT,CSVGNRAGNTIYF
.,TRBV5-6,TRBJ2-3,TRBD2,TGTGCCAGCAGCTCGCTAGCGGCCGGCGGGGATACGCAGTATTTT,CASSSLAAGGDTQYF
.,TRBV27,TRBJ2-5,TRBD2,TGTGCCAGCAGTGAGGGACTAGCGGGAGAAGAGACCCAGTACTTC,CASSEGLAGEETQYF
.,TRBV29-1,TRBJ2-1,TRBD2,TGCAGCGTCTCGCCGGGACTAGCGGGGGTTGAGCAGTTCTTC,CSVSPGLAGVEQFF
.,TRBV13,TRBJ2-3,TRBD2,TGTGCCAGCAGCTCTCCACTACTAGCGGGAGACAGTACGCAGTATTTT,CASSSPLLAGDSTQYF
.,TRBV7-9,TRBJ1-4,.,TGTGCCAGCAGCCGCCGTGTCAGGGAAACTAATGAAAAACTGTTTTTT,CASSRRVRETNEKLFF